These T cell receptor beta chains were read from a single sample in a study of post-analysis software for immune sequencing data. TCRdb analysed the PCR reads with MiXCR anew, one entry per CDR3 protein. The sample lists roughly 650,000 distinct CDR3 sequences, roughly three fifths occurring once. The sample consisted of blood. These receptors were collected from a girl aged 2 to 9 with multiple sclerosis. Each CDR3 is given with its conserved first and last residue. The D gene is left open where the match is weak. Clone size is given for some rows only: seen once, a few or many times, or a class if the clone is expanded.

clone_size,v_call,d_call,j_call,cdr3_nt,cdr3_aa
.,TRBV6-1,TRBD2,TRBJ2-1,TGTGCCAGTAGGGGACAGGGAGGAACTAGCGGGAGGCTAAGCGCCTACAATGAGCAGTTCTTC,CASRGQGGTSGRLSAYNEQFF
.,TRBV20-1,TRBD1,TRBJ2-1,TGCAGTGCTAGGGGACAGGGGGCAACAAATGAGCAGTTCTTC,CSARGQGATNEQFF
few,TRBV4-1,TRBD2,TRBJ2-5,TGCGCCAGCAGCGTTAGCGGGAGAGTTCAAGAGACCCAGTACTTC,CASSVSGRVQETQYF
.,TRBV6-1,TRBD2,TRBJ2-1,TGTGCCAGCAGCGGGACTAGCCGGCAACTCTACAATGAGCAGTTCTTC,CASSGTSRQLYNEQFF
.,TRBV5-1,TRBD2,TRBJ2-3,TGCGCCAGCTCTTCCGATGCAGCGGGGAGCACAGATACGCAGTATTTT,CASSSDAAGSTDTQYF
few,TRBV20-1,TRBD2,TRBJ2-5,TGCAGTGCTACGGGAAGCGGGAGACGGGAGACCCAGTACTTC,CSATGSGRRETQYF
.,TRBV3-1,.,TRBJ2-1,TGTGCCAGCAGAAGCCCCCTCTACAATGAGCAGTTCTTC,CASRSPLYNEQFF
few,TRBV29-1,TRBD2,TRBJ2-5,TGCAGCGTTGAAGAATCCGGGAGGGAGCAGTACTTC,CSVEESGREQYF
few,TRBV20-1,TRBD2,TRBJ2-1,TGCAGTGCTAGTGTTGCGGGAGACTTGTACAATGAGCAGTTCTTC,CSASVAGDLYNEQFF
.,TRBV7-6,TRBD2,TRBJ2-7,TGTGCCAGCAGCTCTAAAGCGGGGCCCTACGAGCAGTACTTC,CASSSKAGPYEQYF
.,TRBV4-1,TRBD1,TRBJ2-7,TGCGCCAGCAGCCAAGTACAGGGGCAGTACGAGCAGTACTTC,CASSQVQGQYEQYF
.,TRBV11-2,.,TRBJ1-2,TGTGCCAGCAGCCGAATTTTGGGGGGCGCCCCACAACATGGCTACACCTTC,CASSRILGGAPQHGYTF
few,TRBV20-1,TRBD2,TRBJ2-4,TGCAGTGCGTCGGGACTAGCGGTCGGGGACATTCAGTACTTC,CSASGLAVGDIQYF
.,TRBV25-1,.,TRBJ1-2,TGTGCCAGCAGTGAATTGACAAAGGACTATGGCTACACCTTC,CASSELTKDYGYTF
.,TRBV11-2,.,TRBJ2-7,TGTGCCAGCAGCTTAGATCCCCCAGGGATCTACGAGCAGTACTTC,CASSLDPPGIYEQYF
.,TRBV5-6,TRBD2,TRBJ2-1,TGTGCCAGCAGCGGGGAGCTAGCGGGAGTTCGCCAGGAGCAGTTCTTC,CASSGELAGVRQEQFF
.,TRBV6-5,TRBD2,TRBJ2-3,TGTGCCAGCAGTTACGCGGGGGGGCTGGCAGATACGCAGTATTTT,CASSYAGGLADTQYF
.,TRBV6-5,TRBD1,TRBJ2-1,TGTGCCAGCAGTTATCTCGGACAGGGTCCGTCCAATGAGCAGTTCTTC,CASSYLGQGPSNEQFF
.,TRBV5-1,TRBD2,TRBJ2-3,TGCGCCAGCAGCATAGGGACTAGCGGGGGCCCGCAGTATTTT,CASSIGTSGGPQYF
once,TRBV28,.,TRBJ2-4,TGTGCCAGCTCCCCCGCACTGAAAGCCAAAAACATTCAGTACTTC,CASSPALKAKNIQYF
.,TRBV7-9,.,TRBJ2-1,TGTGCCAGCAGCTTACTTGCCGGGAGAGACAATGAGCAGTTCTTC,CASSLLAGRDNEQFF
once,TRBV30,TRBD2,TRBJ2-7,TGTGCCTGGGGGACTAGCGGAGCCTACGAGCAGTACTTC,CAWGTSGAYEQYF
few,TRBV6-2/TRBV6-3,.,TRBJ2-3,TGTGCCAGCAGCCAGCCCGGACAGAGTCGCACAGATACGCAGTATTTT,CASSQPGQSRTDTQYF
.,TRBV6-1,.,TRBJ2-3,TGTGCCAGCAATGAAACAGGGAAGCGAGCTAGCACAGATACGCAGTATTTT,CASNETGKRASTDTQYF
.,TRBV18,.,TRBJ2-5,TGTGCCAGCTCCCACCGGGAAGAGACCCAGTACTTC,CASSHREETQYF
few,TRBV7-9,TRBD1,TRBJ1-2,TGTGCCAGCAGCAAGGGACAGAACTATGGCTACACCTTC,CASSKGQNYGYTF
.,TRBV5-6,TRBD2,TRBJ2-7,TGTGCCAGCAGCTTGGAACGGCTAGCGGGAGTTTACGAGCAGTACTTC,CASSLERLAGVYEQYF